A selection of T cell receptor beta chains follows, all from one sample in a study of blood T cell repertoires in COVID-19. Data came from immunoSEQ multiplex PCR; TCRdb stores just in-frame clones and leaves some out. The data hold around 49,000 clones, with 81% observed a single time. The specimen was peripheral blood. The receptors were sampled from a woman aged 80 or older with COVID-19, enrolled during active disease. Each CDR3 is given with its conserved first and last residue.

j_gene | v_gene | CDR3aa
TRBJ2-2 | TRBV29-1 | CSVTTLAGTAGELFF
TRBJ1-1 | TRBV6-2/TRBV6-3 | CASSYSRDRAMNTEAFF
TRBJ2-7 | TRBV2 | CASRLGRGYEQYF
TRBJ2-3 | TRBV7-8 | CASSPGTTSTDTQYF
TRBJ2-1 | TRBV14 | CASSQDVGTSGINNEQFF
TRBJ2-1 | TRBV28 | CASSFYSGTYNEQFF
TRBJ1-6 | TRBV28 | CASQGQSNSPLHF
TRBJ2-1 | TRBV19 | CASNLRGRYNEQFF
TRBJ1-2 | TRBV5-1 | CASSPDKRGGYTF
TRBJ2-7 | TRBV14 | CASSPPSGRSKQYF
TRBJ2-1 | TRBV10-3 | CAISWDRGLDNEQFF
TRBJ1-5 | TRBV6-5 | CASRGGFGQPQHF
TRBJ1-2 | TRBV15 | CATRASATQAGYTF
TRBJ1-1 | TRBV5-1 | CASSLMIGQNTEAFF
TRBJ2-3 | TRBV24-1 | CATSEGPKGQGTDTQYF
TRBJ2-3 | TRBV7-6 | CASSVDRVLTDTQYF
TRBJ2-7 | TRBV28 | CASSFTRDEQYF
TRBJ2-3 | TRBV29-1 | CSVPWGSGYTSTDTQYF
TRBJ1-5 | TRBV7-9 | CASSPGQGNQPQHF
TRBJ2-7 | TRBV9 | CASSPFALAGGSSYEQYF
TRBJ2-2 | TRBV11-2 | CASSRRLADRTYLEELFF
TRBJ1-2 | TRBV11-2 | CASSPTGQYGYTF
TRBJ1-2 | TRBV4-1 | CASSPLGGRKNYGYTF
TRBJ2-7 | TRBV7-6 | CASSLAGTGGYEQYF
TRBJ1-3 | TRBV19 | CASSIGLGGGNTIYF
TRBJ2-3 | TRBV30 | CAWSRGRVDTQYF
TRBJ2-3 | TRBV5-1 | CASSSRLAGVGDTQYF
TRBJ1-5 | TRBV30 | CAWAGQANQPQHF
TRBJ2-7 | TRBV29-1 | CSVQGTGVYEQYF
TRBJ2-2 | TRBV24-1 | CATSRQGITGELFF
TRBJ2-5 | TRBV12-5 | CASGHTSGGETQYF
TRBJ2-7 | TRBV5-1 | CASSLVGSSYEQYF
TRBJ2-3 | TRBV27 | CASSVRLAGYTDTQYF
TRBJ2-1 | TRBV27 | CASSITGGEQFF
TRBJ2-1 | TRBV6-4 | CASSDSWGTSGRHEQFF
TRBJ2-7 | TRBV2 | CASSSLLHLAGGSYEQYF
TRBJ2-7 | TRBV6-5 | CASRHRQGAGEQYF
TRBJ1-6 | TRBV12-3/TRBV12-4 | CASATGQESPLHF
TRBJ1-2 | TRBV7-8 | CASSPPANYGYTF
TRBJ1-2 | TRBV6-5 | CASSPDGLAGYTF
TRBJ2-5 | TRBV7-7 | CASSLETGETQYF
TRBJ1-5 | TRBV18 | CASSPPGEVNQPQHF
TRBJ2-1 | TRBV24-1 | CATSLPGQANEQFF
TRBJ2-7 | TRBV29-1 | CSVAHSMYEQYF
TRBJ1-2 | TRBV7-8 | CASSFGANYGYTF
TRBJ2-7 | TRBV19 | CASRREGVPYEQYF
TRBJ2-1 | TRBV18 | CASSPPSSGRYNEQFF
TRBJ2-7 | TRBV6-5 | CASSYSGGGEQYF
TRBJ2-3 | TRBV19 | CATAMGAGLDTQYF